This is a list of T cell receptor beta chains from one sample in a study of T cell responses to AZD1222 COVID-19 vaccine. Profiled with immunoSEQ multiplex PCR; TCRdb holds only in-frame clones, not every one. This table holds roughly 150,000 clones, around 90% found once. Material: peripheral blood, obtained 28 days after the second AZD1222 dose. The receptor source for this set is an adult who received the AZD1222 COVID-19 vaccine. CDR3s include the opening cysteine and the closing phenylalanine or tryptophan. The D gene is left open where the match is weak. Expanded clones get a size class; other rows say once, few or many, or leave the size out.

j_gene: TRBJ2-1; d_gene: NA; v_gene: TRBV11-2; abundance: NA; len: 13; CDR3aa: CASSFVRRNEQFF; CDR3nt: TGTGCCAGCAGCTTCGTCCGGCGGAATGAGCAGTTCTTC
j_gene: TRBJ2-6; d_gene: NA; v_gene: TRBV7-9; abundance: NA; len: 14; CDR3aa: CASSSNSGANVLTF; CDR3nt: TGTGCCAGCAGCTCGAACTCTGGGGCCAACGTCCTGACTTTC
j_gene: TRBJ2-7; d_gene: TRBD2; v_gene: TRBV7-2; abundance: NA; len: 16; CDR3aa: CASSQSGGQNYYEQYF; CDR3nt: TGTGCCAGCAGCCAGAGCGGGGGCCAAAATTACTACGAGCAGTACTTC
j_gene: TRBJ2-3; d_gene: NA; v_gene: TRBV5-5; abundance: NA; len: 16; CDR3aa: CASSFSGVGGTDTQYF; CDR3nt: TGTGCCAGCAGCTTTTCAGGGGTGGGGGGCACAGATACGCAGTATTTT
j_gene: TRBJ1-6; d_gene: TRBD1; v_gene: TRBV5-1; abundance: NA; len: 15; CDR3aa: CASTSGTGHNSPLHF; CDR3nt: TGCGCCAGCACCTCCGGGACAGGGCATAATTCACCCCTCCACTTT
j_gene: TRBJ2-7; d_gene: NA; v_gene: TRBV3-1/TRBV3-2; abundance: NA; len: 14; CDR3aa: CASSPRKSPYEQYF; CDR3nt: TGTGCCAGCAGCCCTCGGAAGTCCCCCTACGAGCAGTACTTC
j_gene: TRBJ2-7; d_gene: TRBD1; v_gene: TRBV4-2; abundance: NA; len: 14; CDR3aa: CASSQGTGLWEQYF; CDR3nt: TGTGCCAGCAGCCAAGGGACAGGGCTGTGGGAGCAGTACTTC
j_gene: TRBJ2-5; d_gene: TRBD1; v_gene: TRBV7-2; abundance: NA; len: 13; CDR3aa: CASSAGGRETQYF; CDR3nt: TGTGCCAGCAGCGCAGGGGGCCGAGAGACCCAGTACTTC
j_gene: TRBJ1-2; d_gene: NA; v_gene: TRBV2; abundance: NA; len: 15; CDR3aa: CASSESLWESYGYTF; CDR3nt: TGTGCCAGCAGTGAATCTCTCTGGGAGAGCTATGGCTACACCTTC
j_gene: TRBJ2-7; d_gene: NA; v_gene: TRBV7-9; abundance: NA; len: 15; CDR3aa: CASSRREMFSYEQYF; CDR3nt: TGTGCCAGCAGCCGACGAGAGATGTTCTCCTACGAGCAGTACTTC
j_gene: TRBJ1-2; d_gene: NA; v_gene: TRBV15; abundance: once; len: 15; CDR3aa: CATSKTSTRDYGYTF; CDR3nt: TGTGCCACCAGCAAGACCTCTACTCGGGACTATGGCTACACCTTC
j_gene: TRBJ1-2; d_gene: TRBD1; v_gene: TRBV5-1; abundance: few; len: 14; CDR3aa: CASSPGQGGGGYTF; CDR3nt: TGCGCCAGCAGCCCCGGACAGGGCGGAGGAGGCTACACCTTC
j_gene: TRBJ2-7; d_gene: NA; v_gene: TRBV20-1; abundance: NA; len: 16; CDR3aa: CSASMAAEEPSYEQYF; CDR3nt: TGCAGTGCTAGTATGGCTGCTGAGGAGCCCTCCTACGAGCAGTACTTC
j_gene: TRBJ2-5; d_gene: NA; v_gene: TRBV3-1/TRBV3-2; abundance: few; len: 17; CDR3aa: CASSQGLLAGQGETQYF; CDR3nt: TGTGCCAGCAGCCAAGGTCTCCTGGCGGGCCAGGGGGAGACCCAGTACTTC
j_gene: TRBJ2-3; d_gene: TRBD2; v_gene: TRBV5-1; abundance: NA; len: 17; CDR3aa: CASSLGPSGVSTDTQYF; CDR3nt: TGCGCCAGCAGCTTAGGGCCTAGCGGGGTGTCCACAGATACGCAGTATTTT
j_gene: TRBJ1-4; d_gene: NA; v_gene: TRBV3-1/TRBV3-2; abundance: NA; len: 12; CDR3aa: CASSHQQGPLFF; CDR3nt: TGTGCCAGCAGCCACCAACAGGGCCCGCTGTTTTTT
j_gene: TRBJ2-3; d_gene: NA; v_gene: TRBV13; abundance: NA; len: 17; CDR3aa: CASSLGDGAYVTDTQYF; CDR3nt: TGTGCCAGCAGCTTAGGGGATGGGGCCTACGTCACAGATACGCAGTATTTT
j_gene: TRBJ2-2; d_gene: NA; v_gene: TRBV18; abundance: NA; len: 14; CDR3aa: CASSAPPLGGELFF; CDR3nt: TGTGCCAGCTCAGCCCCCCCCCTCGGCGGGGAGCTGTTTTTT
j_gene: TRBJ2-2; d_gene: TRBD1; v_gene: TRBV2; abundance: once; len: 15; CDR3aa: CASSGDSVYTGELFF; CDR3nt: TGTGCCAGCAGTGGGGACAGCGTTTACACCGGGGAGCTGTTTTTT
j_gene: TRBJ2-1; d_gene: TRBD1; v_gene: TRBV9; abundance: few; len: 15; CDR3aa: CASSVRPGQDNEQFF; CDR3nt: TGTGCCAGCAGCGTCAGACCGGGACAGGACAATGAGCAGTTCTTC
j_gene: TRBJ2-5; d_gene: NA; v_gene: TRBV11-2; abundance: NA; len: 13; CDR3aa: CASSVTAKETQYF; CDR3nt: TGTGCCAGCAGCGTTACAGCAAAAGAGACCCAGTACTTC
j_gene: TRBJ2-1; d_gene: NA; v_gene: TRBV14; abundance: NA; len: 14; CDR3aa: CASSQVDFYNEQFF; CDR3nt: TGTGCCAGCAGCCAAGTAGATTTCTACAATGAGCAGTTCTTC
j_gene: TRBJ1-6; d_gene: TRBD1; v_gene: TRBV20-1; abundance: NA; len: 15; CDR3aa: CSASETGVRGSPLHF; CDR3nt: TGCAGTGCTAGTGAAACAGGGGTCCGGGGTTCACCCCTCCACTTT
j_gene: TRBJ2-1; d_gene: TRBD1; v_gene: TRBV5-1; abundance: NA; len: 12; CDR3aa: CASSRTGDEQFF; CDR3nt: TGCGCCAGCAGCCGGACAGGGGATGAGCAGTTCTTC
j_gene: TRBJ2-7; d_gene: NA; v_gene: TRBV4-1; abundance: NA; len: 15; CDR3aa: CASSQAPNRVYEQYF; CDR3nt: TGCGCCAGCAGCCAAGCCCCCAACAGGGTCTACGAGCAGTACTTC
j_gene: TRBJ2-7; d_gene: TRBD1; v_gene: TRBV19; abundance: NA; len: 14; CDR3aa: CASSIGQGALEQYF; CDR3nt: TGTGCCAGTAGTATTGGACAGGGGGCGCTCGAGCAGTACTTC
j_gene: TRBJ2-4; d_gene: NA; v_gene: TRBV14; abundance: NA; len: 13; CDR3aa: CASSQSPQNIQYF; CDR3nt: TGTGCCAGCAGCCAATCCCCCCAAAACATTCAGTACTTC
j_gene: TRBJ2-7; d_gene: TRBD1; v_gene: TRBV5-1; abundance: NA; len: 16; CDR3aa: CASSLSPGTGWMEQYF; CDR3nt: TGCGCCAGCAGCTTGAGTCCCGGGACAGGATGGATGGAGCAGTACTTC
j_gene: TRBJ2-7; d_gene: TRBD2; v_gene: TRBV5-6; abundance: NA; len: 16; CDR3aa: CASSSSWTSGTYEQYF; CDR3nt: TGTGCCAGCAGCTCCTCCTGGACTAGCGGGACCTACGAGCAGTACTTC
j_gene: TRBJ2-3; d_gene: NA; v_gene: TRBV11-2; abundance: NA; len: 16; CDR3aa: CASSFSMERATDTQYF; CDR3nt: TGTGCCAGCAGCTTCTCGATGGAGCGGGCAACCGATACGCAGTATTTT
j_gene: TRBJ1-5; d_gene: NA; v_gene: TRBV4-3; abundance: NA; len: 17; CDR3aa: CASSQHLEGRSNQPQHF; CDR3nt: TGCGCCAGCAGCCAACACCTGGAGGGCAGGAGCAATCAGCCCCAGCATTTT
j_gene: TRBJ2-1; d_gene: NA; v_gene: TRBV21-1; abundance: NA; len: 16; CDR3aa: CASSTISGGIFHEQFF; CDR3nt: TGTGCCAGCAGCACAATTAGCGGGGGGATATTCCATGAGCAGTTCTTC
j_gene: TRBJ2-5; d_gene: TRBD1; v_gene: TRBV6-1; abundance: NA; len: 17; CDR3aa: CASSDCRDRESQETQYF; CDR3nt: TGTGCCAGCAGTGACTGCCGGGACAGGGAGAGCCAAGAGACCCAGTACTTC
j_gene: TRBJ1-1; d_gene: NA; v_gene: TRBV6-5; abundance: NA; len: 15; CDR3aa: CASSYRLGADTEAFF; CDR3nt: TGTGCCAGCAGTTACAGACTGGGGGCGGACACTGAAGCTTTCTTT
j_gene: TRBJ2-2; d_gene: NA; v_gene: TRBV12-3/TRBV12-4; abundance: NA; len: 11; CDR3aa: CASRLTGELFF; CDR3nt: TGTGCCAGCAGACTGACAGGGGAGCTGTTTTTT
j_gene: TRBJ2-5; d_gene: NA; v_gene: TRBV18; abundance: NA; len: 15; CDR3aa: CASSRSGMGQETQYF; CDR3nt: TGTGCCAGCTCACGATCAGGGATGGGCCAAGAGACCCAGTACTTC
j_gene: TRBJ2-3; d_gene: NA; v_gene: TRBV7-2; abundance: NA; len: 16; CDR3aa: CASSSPQVPSTDTQYF; CDR3nt: TGTGCCAGCAGCTCGCCCCAGGTCCCTAGCACAGATACGCAGTATTTT
j_gene: TRBJ2-5; d_gene: TRBD1; v_gene: TRBV15; abundance: NA; len: 14; CDR3aa: CATSKRGREETQYF; CDR3nt: TGTGCCACCAGCAAGAGGGGGCGCGAAGAGACCCAGTACTTC
j_gene: TRBJ2-5; d_gene: TRBD2; v_gene: TRBV6-2/TRBV6-3; abundance: NA; len: 14; CDR3aa: CASSYGPGGETQYF; CDR3nt: TGTGCCAGCAGTTACGGGCCGGGGGGAGAGACCCAGTACTTC
j_gene: TRBJ1-2; d_gene: NA; v_gene: TRBV27; abundance: NA; len: 16; CDR3aa: CASRPALGLANYGYTF; CDR3nt: TGTGCCAGCCGACCTGCCCTGGGGCTCGCTAACTATGGCTACACCTTC